Listed below are T cell receptor beta chains from one sample, sequenced in a study of blood T cell repertoires in COVID-19. The assay was immunoSEQ multiplex PCR, and TCRdb's table has in-frame clones only and misses some. The table shows 250,000 to 300,000 clones, with roughly 90% occurring only once. The specimen sequenced was peripheral blood. Every receptor here comes from a woman aged 25 to 45 with COVID-19, enrolled during active disease. Both conserved end residues are part of each CDR3. A D gene is named only where the DNA matches it firmly. For some rows the clone size is stated as once, few or many, or as a class when expanded; others skip it.

D	size	J	V	DNA	CDR3
TRBD2	once	TRBJ2-3	TRBV7-9	TGTGCCAGCAGCTCCCTGGTCGGGGGGGCGAAAGATACGCAGTATTTT	CASSSLVGGAKDTQYF
NA	NA	TRBJ2-3	TRBV5-4	TGTGCCAGCTCAGCGAAGACCACAGATACGCAGTATTTT	CASSAKTTDTQYF
NA	once	TRBJ1-2	TRBV6-1	TGTGCCAGCAGTGAAGCTTGGGTAGCTGATGGCTACACCTTC	CASSEAWVADGYTF
TRBD2	once	TRBJ2-3	TRBV7-8	TGTGCCAGCAGCTTAAATTTCGGGGAGGGGCCAAGCACAGATACGCAGTATTTT	CASSLNFGEGPSTDTQYF
NA	NA	TRBJ2-1	TRBV15	TGTGCCACCAGCAGTCGGGATGAGCAGTTCTTC	CATSSRDEQFF
TRBD1	NA	TRBJ1-2	TRBV7-9	TGTGCCAGCAGTGTGGGGACAGAGGGCTACACCTTC	CASSVGTEGYTF
NA	NA	TRBJ1-2	TRBV5-5	TGTGCCAGCAGCCCCGGTTCAAACTATGGCTACACCTTC	CASSPGSNYGYTF
NA	NA	TRBJ1-4	TRBV2	TGTGCCAGCACCTACAGTACAACTAATGAAAAACTGTTTTTT	CASTYSTTNEKLFF
TRBD1	few	TRBJ1-1	TRBV5-6	TGTGCCAGCAGCTTGGGGACAGGGTTCCCTGAAGCTTTCTTT	CASSLGTGFPEAFF
NA	NA	TRBJ2-7	TRBV4-2	TGTGCCAGCAGCCAAGGAGTAGGGGCCTACGAGCAGTACTTC	CASSQGVGAYEQYF
NA	NA	TRBJ1-1	TRBV6-4	TGTGCCAGTAGGGGACAAGTAAACACTGAAGCTTTCTTT	CASRGQVNTEAFF
TRBD1	NA	TRBJ2-2	TRBV19	TGTGCCAGTCGTAACCAGGGGGCGAACACCGGGGAGCTGTTTTTT	CASRNQGANTGELFF
TRBD1	NA	TRBJ1-1	TRBV10-2	TGCGCCAGCAGCGACAGGGGTCGAACTGAAGCTTTCTTT	CASSDRGRTEAFF
NA	NA	TRBJ1-6	TRBV7-2	TGTGCCAGCAGATACAGGACCCCCCGGAATAATTCACCCCTCCACTTT	CASRYRTPRNNSPLHF
TRBD2	NA	TRBJ2-1	TRBV5-1	TGCGCCAGCAGCTTGGGAACGACTAGCCATGAGCAGTTCTTC	CASSLGTTSHEQFF
TRBD1	few	TRBJ1-3	TRBV5-6	TGTGCCAGCGGATGGACAGGTATCTCTGGAAACACCATATATTTT	CASGWTGISGNTIYF
NA	NA	TRBJ2-1	TRBV3-1/TRBV3-2	TGTGCCAGCAGCCAAGACGGAGCGGGCAATGAGCAGTTCTTC	CASSQDGAGNEQFF
NA	once	TRBJ2-2	TRBV29-1	TGCAGCGTTGGCCGGGAGACCGGGGAGCTGTTTTTT	CSVGRETGELFF
TRBD1	NA	TRBJ2-7	TRBV27	TGTGCCAGCAGTTCGAGACAGGGCCTCTCCTACGAGCAGTACTTC	CASSSRQGLSYEQYF
NA	NA	TRBJ1-5	TRBV6-5	TGTGCCAGCAGTTATTTCGACAGCCATAGCAATCAGCCCCAGCATTTT	CASSYFDSHSNQPQHF
TRBD1	NA	TRBJ2-3	TRBV2	TGTGCCAGCGGTGGACAGGGAAGCACAGATACGCAGTATTTT	CASGGQGSTDTQYF
TRBD1	NA	TRBJ1-2	TRBV5-1	TGCGCCAGCAGTCCCGACAGGGTCTATGGCTACACCTTC	CASSPDRVYGYTF
TRBD1	NA	TRBJ2-2	TRBV5-5	TGTGCCAGCAGCCACGACAGGGGTTTAGCGAACACCGGGGAGCTGTTTTTT	CASSHDRGLANTGELFF
NA	NA	TRBJ2-7	TRBV19	TGTGCCAGTAGCCCATCTATAGGGGGTAACGAGCAGTACTTC	CASSPSIGGNEQYF
NA	NA	TRBJ1-1	TRBV20-1	TGCAGTGCTAGTAACAGGGTAGACACTGAAGCTTTCTTT	CSASNRVDTEAFF
TRBD2	NA	TRBJ2-1	TRBV11-3	TGTGCCAGCAGTGGCGTCCCGGGACTAGCTCAAAATGAGCAGTTCTTC	CASSGVPGLAQNEQFF
NA	once	TRBJ2-2	TRBV5-4	TGTGCCAGCAGCTTAGATCGGGCCGGGGAGCTGTTTTTT	CASSLDRAGELFF
TRBD1	NA	TRBJ2-1	TRBV24-1	TGTGCCACCAGTGACCGCGGGACAGGGAATGAGCAGTTCTTC	CATSDRGTGNEQFF
TRBD1	NA	TRBJ2-7	TRBV19	TGTGCCAGTCGGCCCGGGACAGGGGGTCTCGAGCAGTACTTC	CASRPGTGGLEQYF
NA	NA	TRBJ1-1	TRBV18	TGTGCCAGCTCACCACCGTGGGGGGAGGGTGGTGTTTTCTTT	CASSPPWGEGGVFF
TRBD2	NA	TRBJ2-3	TRBV28	TGTGCCAGCAGTTCTCCCTTTGCGGGGGGGATCCTCACCCAAATTAGCACAGATACGCAGTATTTT	CASSSPFAGGILTQISTDTQYF
TRBD2	NA	TRBJ2-3	TRBV7-9	TGTGCCAGCAGACCTGGACTAGCGGGGGGCGGGGATACGCAGTATTTT	CASRPGLAGGGDTQYF
NA	NA	TRBJ1-2	TRBV6-5	TGTGCCAGCAGCCCACAGTGGTCCAACTATGGCTACACCTTC	CASSPQWSNYGYTF
NA	NA	TRBJ1-5	TRBV12-2	TGTGCAAGTCGCCTACTGCGGGCCACCGGGGATCAGCCCCAGCATTTT	CASRLLRATGDQPQHF
NA	NA	TRBJ1-1	TRBV2	TGTGCCAGCAGTGAGGGTCGGGGGTCGAACACTGAAGCTTTCTTT	CASSEGRGSNTEAFF
TRBD1	NA	TRBJ1-1	TRBV4-1	TGCGCCAGCAGCCAATTCCAGGGGGCCCAAGCTTTCTTT	CASSQFQGAQAFF
NA	NA	TRBJ2-7	TRBV7-9	TGTGCCAGCTGTAGAGAGGGTTGCGAGCAGTACTTC	CASCREGCEQYF
NA	NA	TRBJ2-3	TRBV7-2	TGTGCCAGCAGCTTCTCACTCTCAGATACGCAGTATTTT	CASSFSLSDTQYF
NA	NA	TRBJ1-6	TRBV6-4	TGTGCCAGCAGTCTACGGGGTGATAATTCACCCCTCCACTTT	CASSLRGDNSPLHF
NA	NA	TRBJ2-3	TRBV6-5	TGTGCCAGCAGTTACCGGGACTGGAAAAATACGCAGTATTTT	CASSYRDWKNTQYF
TRBD2	NA	TRBJ2-2	TRBV3-1/TRBV3-2	TGTGCCAGCAGCTGGGGGGGTCCTTACACCGGGGAGCTGTTTTTT	CASSWGGPYTGELFF
NA	NA	TRBJ1-2	TRBV5-4	TGTGCCAGCAGCACCAGGGAGGTGTCAGATGGCTACACCTTC	CASSTREVSDGYTF
TRBD2	NA	TRBJ2-3	TRBV3-1/TRBV3-2	TGTGCCAGCAGCCAAAACCCAGCGGGGGTCGCAGATACGCAGTATTTT	CASSQNPAGVADTQYF
TRBD2	NA	TRBJ2-7	TRBV27	TGTGCCAGCAGTTTCTCGGGGGGGTTCTACGAGCAGTACTTC	CASSFSGGFYEQYF
NA	NA	TRBJ1-5	TRBV7-8	TGTGCCAGCAGCTTAGCGAGGACAGCGATCGGGCCCCAGCATTTT	CASSLARTAIGPQHF
NA	NA	TRBJ2-7	TRBV5-4	TGTGCCAGCTCTGGGGCCTCTGGCGAGCAGTACTTC	CASSGASGEQYF
NA	NA	TRBJ2-2	TRBV2	TGTGCCAGCAGCCCCCGGGACACCCCCTCCCGGGAGCTGTTTTTT	CASSPRDTPSRELFF
NA	NA	TRBJ1-3	TRBV7-2	TGTGCCAGCAGCTTAGCGCCAGGGTGGGGAAACACCATATATTTT	CASSLAPGWGNTIYF
NA	few	TRBJ2-1	TRBV7-2	TGTGCCAGCACCCCTCAAGCGCTGCGGGGGCACAATGAGCAGTTCTTC	CASTPQALRGHNEQFF
TRBD1	NA	TRBJ1-2	TRBV5-4	TGTGCCAGCAGCTTATGGACAGGGTTAAACTATGGCTACACCTTC	CASSLWTGLNYGYTF
TRBD2	NA	TRBJ2-3	TRBV27	TGTGCCAGCAGTTTATCCCGGGGGGGCGTAGATACGCAGTATTTT	CASSLSRGGVDTQYF
TRBD1	NA	TRBJ1-6	TRBV9	TGTGCCAGCAGCGGACGGGGCAGGGGGTCACCCCTCCACTTT	CASSGRGRGSPLHF
TRBD2	few	TRBJ2-7	TRBV4-2	TGTGCCAGCAGCGATTTAGCGGGGGGGAGAACCTACGAGCAGTACTTC	CASSDLAGGRTYEQYF
NA	NA	TRBJ1-1	TRBV24-1	TGTGCCACCAGTGAATATGACAGGAACACTGAAGCTTTCTTT	CATSEYDRNTEAFF